This passage covers 15 T cell receptor beta chains from one sample sequenced in a study of early T cells in non-severe SARS-CoV-2 infection. TCRdb analysed the 5' RACE reads with MiXCR anew, one entry per CDR3 protein. The data hold approximately 50,000 distinct CDR3 sequences, with around 10% observed a single time. Sequenced input: whole blood. The origin of the receptors is an adult who was a healthcare worker with PCR-confirmed SARS-CoV-2 infection or an uninfected control (not recorded which).

This chain connects TRBV5-1 to TRBJ1-1; unclear D gene. Germline V gene data show CDR1 as SGHRS and CDR2 as YFSETQ. Trimming cost V 0 bases and J 1 base, with 7 bases left between them. The CDR3 length is 14 residues. CDR3 DNA sequence: TGCGCCAGCAGCTTGGCTCAGACGAACACTGAAGCTTTCTTT. Protein sequence: CASSLAQTNTEAFF.

This rearrangement joins TRBV6-6 to TRBJ1-1; weak D call: TRBD1 (5 bases). The CDR3 is 12 amino acids. Trimming shortened V by 5 bases and J by 1 base, and 5 bases separated the two germline ends. CDR1 is MNHNY and CDR2 is SVGAGI in the germline V gene (reference sequence). This chain's CDR3 is CASSGQNTEAFF. Written as DNA, the CDR3 is TGTGCCAGCAGTGGACAGAACACTGAAGCTTTCTTT.

This clonotype was recorded many times. The chain couples TRBV4-1 to TRBJ2-2; no clear D gene. Germline CDR1 is MGHRA and CDR2 is YSYEKL. Trimming stripped 4 bases from V and 5 bases from J, with 5 bases between. This CDR3 region has 12 residues. The CDR3 loop is CASSRTTGELFF. As DNA, the CDR3 is TGCGCCAGCAGCCGCACTACCGGGGAGCTGTTTTTT.

This clonotype has only a few counts. The chain uses TRBV11-3 and TRBJ2-3; 7 nucleotides line up with TRBD2. The ends lost 5 bases at V and 5 bases at J; junction bases unmatched: 13. The CDR3 contains 16 residues. The germline V gene encodes CDR1 SGHNT and CDR2 YENEEA. CDR3 residues: CASSPPSAAGEDTQYF. The CDR3 DNA follows: TGTGCCAGCAGCCCGCCGAGCGCGGCGGGGGAAGATACGCAGTATTTT. The entire variable domain, with the rest obtained from reference TRBV11-3 and TRBJ2-3, is as follows: EAGVVQSPRYKIIEKKQPVAFWCNPISGHNTLYWYLQNLGQGPELLIRYENEEAVDDSQLPKDRFSAERLKGVDSTLKIQPAELGDSAVYLCASSPPSAAGEDTQYFGPGTRLTVL.

This clonotype was seen more than once but under ten times. The gene calls are TRBV7-9 and TRBJ2-3, with D tentatively TRBD2 (7 bases). Germline values: CDR1 SEHNR, CDR2 FQNEAQ (reference sequence). This CDR3 is built from 15 residues. Trimming took off 7 bases at V and 6 bases at J, with 20 bases between the two ends. Here the CDR3 reads CASTVDAGAADTQYF. The CDR3 region has the DNA TGTGCCAGCACCGTAGACGCGGGGGCGGCTGATACGCAGTATTTT.

This clonotype was observed at least ten times. The rearrangement joins TRBV5-1 to TRBJ1-2; 7 bases agree with TRBD1. The CDR3 has 15 amino acids. CDR1 and CDR2 from the germline V gene are SGHRS and YFSETQ. The ends lost 4 bases at V and 7 bases at J; junction bases unmatched: 13. The DNA of the CDR3 is TGCGCCAGCAGCCGGGAAGGGGGCGCATCTGGTGGCTACACCTTC. Its translation is CASSREGGASGGYTF.

The chain links TRBV6-2 or TRBV6-3 to TRBJ2-7, with D unclear. The CDR3 length is 12 residues. The V end lost 7 bases, the J end lost 5 bases, and 12 bases lay between the germline ends. Per the germline V gene, CDR1 is MNHEY and CDR2 is SVGEGT. CDR3 in amino acids: CASKNGPNEQYF. CDR3 nucleotide sequence: TGTGCCAGCAAAAACGGCCCCAACGAGCAGTACTTC.

This clonotype came up many times. The chain recombines TRBV12-3 or TRBV12-4 with TRBJ2-1; D is ambiguous. This CDR3 is 13 amino acids long. V gave up 2 bases and J gave up 8 bases, with 10 bases separating them. In DNA form, the CDR3 reads TGTGCCAGCAGTTTATCAGTGTCTGATGAGCAGTTCTTC. Its protein is CASSLSVSDEQFF.

The table lists this clonotype with many counts. The chain recombines TRBV7-9 with TRBJ1-2; 8 nucleotides match TRBD1. The V and J ends lost 5 bases and 7 bases, in that order; junction bases with no gene match: 9. The CDR3 covers 14 residues. Germline V CDR1 and CDR2: SEHNR, FQNEAQ (reference sequence). CDR3 DNA sequence: TGTGCCAGCAGCCCACAGGGGGGCCAGCCTGGCTACACCTTC. Protein product: CASSPQGGQPGYTF.

The chain links TRBV10-3 to TRBJ2-5; no firm D call. Germline values: CDR1 ENHRY, CDR2 SYGVKD. The CDR3 totals 13 residues. The germline V and J ends were trimmed by 3 bases and 1 base, with 6 bases remaining between them. The CDR3 protein is CAISDEPQETQYF. CDR3 nucleotides: TGTGCCATCAGTGACGAGCCCCAAGAGACCCAGTACTTC.

The chain carries TRBV7-3 and TRBJ2-5; 8 bases align to TRBD2. The V gene's germline CDR1 is SGHTA and CDR2 FQGTGA. The V segment lost 3 bases and the J segment 6 bases; nucleotides outside the gene matches: 6. The CDR3 sequence is 14 residues long. The CDR3 bases are TGTGCCAGCAGCTTGGCCGCGGGGGGACAGACCCAGTACTTC. This codes for CASSLAAGGQTQYF.

The chain employs TRBV29-1 and TRBJ2-1; no firm D call. V was trimmed by 4 bases and J by 6 bases, leaving 7 bases between them. The germline V gene has CDR1 SQVTM and CDR2 ANQGSEA. The CDR3 length is 11 residues. CDR3 sequence: CSVAQINEQFF. The CDR3 DNA reads as TGCAGCGTTGCTCAGATCAATGAGCAGTTCTTC.

Ten or more counts support this clonotype. The chain has TRBV20-1 and TRBJ1-5; a possible D gene is TRBD1 (6 bases). The germline gives CDR1 DFQATT, CDR2 SNEGSKA (reference sequence). CDR3 length: 14 residues. V shed 7 bases and J shed 0 bases, with 13 bases lying between them. The CDR3 DNA reads TGCAGTGTAGCGACAGGTTATAGCAATCAGCCCCAGCATTTT. The encoded protein is CSVATGYSNQPQHF.

This clonotype was found a few times. The V call is TRBV6-6, the J call TRBJ1-1; D gene uncertain. Germline CDR1 reads MNHNY; CDR2 reads SVGAGI (reference sequence). The CDR3 runs 15 residues. Deletions cut 6 bases from V and 4 bases from J, with 18 bases between. CDR3 region: CASRKAQVPGTEAFF. The CDR3 nucleotides read TGTGCCAGCAGGAAAGCCCAAGTACCGGGCACTGAAGCTTTCTTT.

This clonotype was found many times. CDR3 in amino acids: CASSLEGLPSTQGYTF. The CDR3, as DNA: TGTGCCAGCAGCTTGGAAGGACTCCCTTCCACACAGGGCTACACCTTC. The chain carries TRBV5-4 and TRBJ1-2; D gene uncertain. The germline V gene encodes CDR1 SGHNT and CDR2 YYREEE (reference sequence). The CDR3 extends over 16 amino acids. Trimming shortened V by 0 bases and J by 8 bases, and 20 bases separated the two germline ends.